The 9 T cell receptor beta chains presented below share a single source sample, sequenced in a study of CD8+ T cells in alopecia areata. It was cDNA, reverse transcribed from extracted RNA, that served as the sequencing template. Libraries were prepared by immunoSEQ multiplex PCR; TCRdb keeps only in-frame clonotypes and omits some of them. Found here are about 180,000 clones, 40% to 55% of them singletons; the top ten hold roughly 9.1%. Treatment reported: oral pan-JAK inhibitor, 5-10 mg twice daily. The sample was CD8+ T cells sorted from blood, taken between weeks 51 and 52, from a patient treated with tofacitinib. These receptor sequences come from a human donor with alopecia areata.

This clone was seen only a few times. The chain uses TRBV27 and TRBJ1-2, with no clear D. The V gene's germline CDR1 is MNHEY and CDR2 SMNVEV (reference sequence). Trimming left V 6 bases short and J 3 bases short, with 11 bases between. The CDR3 covers 13 residues. CDR3 residues: CASSPGFYYGYTF. The CDR3 region has the DNA TGTGCCAGCAGCCCCGGGTTTTACTATGGCTACACCTTC.

The chain carries TRBV2 and TRBJ2-5; no clear D gene. Germline loops: CDR1 SNHLY, CDR2 FYNNEI. Trimming left V 3 bases short and J 5 bases short, with 16 bases between. This CDR3 comprises 15 residues. The CDR3 bases are TGTGCCAGCAGTGATTTGGGCCTTCTGGGGGAGACCCAGTACTTC. Its protein product is CASSDLGLLGETQYF.

The rearrangement links TRBV25-1 to TRBJ2-2; D is uncertain. The CDR3 has 13 residues. Trimming removed 4 bases at V and 3 bases at J, with 6 bases between. Germline CDR1 is MGHDK and CDR2 is SYGVNS. CDR3 DNA sequence: TGTGCCAGCAGTGCAGGCGACACCGGGGAGCTGTTTTTT. It specifies CASSAGDTGELFF.

The chain joins TRBV7-3 to TRBJ2-1, with TRBD2 as a possible D gene (7 bases). Germline CDR1 reads SGHTA; CDR2 reads FQGTGA. The CDR3 runs 16 residues. The V gene lost 1 base and the J gene lost 4 bases, with 14 bases spanning the gap. The CDR3 DNA is TGTGCCAGCAGCTTAATGGGGGCTAGCGGTTACAATGAGCAGTTCTTC. It is translated as CASSLMGASGYNEQFF.

This rearrangement joins TRBV23-1 to TRBJ1-4; a weak D match, TRBD1 (6 bases). TRBV23-1 is marked as an open reading frame, function uncertain. CDR3 length equals 13 residues. Trimming removed 10 bases from V and 7 bases from J, with 16 bases in between. The CDR3 loop reads CANNRATREKLFF. The CDR3 DNA follows: TGCGCCAACAACAGGGCAACCCGTGAAAAACTGTTTTTT.

This clone has more than one count but fewer than ten. This CDR3 is also generated by other DNA sequences in the sample. The J gene is TRBJ1-3, the V gene TRBV5-1, with D unresolved. The CDR3 covers 13 residues. CDR1 and CDR2 from the germline V gene are SGHRS and YFSETQ. V shed 2 bases and J shed 4 bases, with 7 bases lying between them. CDR3 amino acids: CASSFSSGNTIYF. The CDR3 DNA is TGCGCCAGCAGCTTTTCTTCGGGAAACACCATATATTTT.

The chain recombines TRBV6-5 with TRBJ1-2; no clear D. Deletions cut 0 bases from V and 4 bases from J, with 6 bases between. This CDR3 has 13 amino acids. CDR1 and CDR2 (germline): MNHEY, SVGAGI. The CDR3 region has the DNA TGTGCCAGCAGTTACTCCGATTTCTATGGCTACACCTTC. Protein: CASSYSDFYGYTF.

V is TRBV30 and J is TRBJ1-5; 8 bases are a match to TRBD1. CDR3 size: 13 residues. Germline V gene lookup returns CDR1 GTSNPN and CDR2 SVGIG (reference sequence). J lost 5 bases, V lost 1 base, and 1 base had no gene match. This chain's CDR3 is CAWSEQGDQPQHF. Here the CDR3 DNA reads TGTGCCTGGAGTGAACAGGGGGATCAGCCCCAGCATTTT.

The chain is built from TRBV2 and TRBJ1-3, with D possibly matching TRBD1 (5 bases). V lost 4 bases and J 4 bases, leaving 17 bases between the germline ends. Germline CDR1 reads SNHLY; CDR2 reads FYNNEI. The CDR3 covers 16 residues. The CDR3 reads CASSGETEGEGNTIYF. The CDR3 nucleotides are TGTGCCAGCAGTGGGGAGACAGAGGGAGAAGGAAACACCATATATTTT.